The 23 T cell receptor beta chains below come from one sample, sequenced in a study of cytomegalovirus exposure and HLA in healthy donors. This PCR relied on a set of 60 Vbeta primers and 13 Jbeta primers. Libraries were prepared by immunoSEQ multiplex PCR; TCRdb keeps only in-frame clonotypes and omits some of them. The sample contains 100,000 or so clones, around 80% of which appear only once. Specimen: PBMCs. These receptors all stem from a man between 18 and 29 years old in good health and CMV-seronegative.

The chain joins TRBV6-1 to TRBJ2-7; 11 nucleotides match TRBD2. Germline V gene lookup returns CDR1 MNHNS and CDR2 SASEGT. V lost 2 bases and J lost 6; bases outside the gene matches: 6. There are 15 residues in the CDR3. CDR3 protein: CASSERGSGRAEQYF. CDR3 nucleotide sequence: TGTGCCAGCAGTGAACGGGGTAGCGGGAGGGCCGAGCAGTACTTC.

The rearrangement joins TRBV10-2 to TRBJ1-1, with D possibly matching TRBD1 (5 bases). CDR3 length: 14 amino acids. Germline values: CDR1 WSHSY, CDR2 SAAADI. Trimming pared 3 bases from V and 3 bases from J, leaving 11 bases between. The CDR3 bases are TGCGCCAGCAGTGATCGGGGCGGGGACACTGAAGCTTTCTTT. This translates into CASSDRGGDTEAFF.

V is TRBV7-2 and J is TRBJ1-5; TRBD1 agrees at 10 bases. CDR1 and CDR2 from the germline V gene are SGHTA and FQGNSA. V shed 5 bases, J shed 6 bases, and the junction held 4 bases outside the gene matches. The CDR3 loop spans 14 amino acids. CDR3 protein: CASSLDRGLQPQHF. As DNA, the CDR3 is TGTGCCAGCAGCCTAGACAGGGGGCTTCAGCCCCAGCATTTT.

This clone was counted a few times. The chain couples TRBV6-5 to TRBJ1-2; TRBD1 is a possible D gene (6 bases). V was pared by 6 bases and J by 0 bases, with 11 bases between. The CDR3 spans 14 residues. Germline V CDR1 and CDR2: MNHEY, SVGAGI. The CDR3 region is CASRLTGSNYGYTF. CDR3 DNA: TGTGCCAGCAGATTGACAGGATCTAACTATGGCTACACCTTC.

CDR3 region: CASSRPRDRMSVEQYF. CDR3 bases: TGTGCCAGTAGCCGACCCCGGGACAGGATGTCGGTCGAGCAGTACTTC. The chain combines TRBV19 with TRBJ2-7; 8 bases line up with TRBD1. There are 16 residues in the CDR3. With V trimmed by 6 bases and J by 6 bases, 16 bases remained unmatched. The germline V gene has CDR1 LNHDA and CDR2 SQIVND (reference sequence). The full variable domain, completed using reference TRBV19 and TRBJ2-7, is DGGITQSPKYLFRKEGQNVTLSCEQNLNHDAMYWYRQDPGQGLRLIYYSQIVNDFQKGDIAEGYSVSREKKESFPLTVTSAQKNPTAFYLCASSRPRDRMSVEQYFGPGTRLTVT.

The CDR3 DNA reads as TGTGCCAGCAGCTTGGCCACAGGGTATTCACCCCTCCACTTT. Amino acids: CASSLATGYSPLHF. This sequence joins TRBV5-6 and TRBJ1-6, with TRBD1 as a possible D gene (6 bases). Germline V CDR1 and CDR2: SGHDT, YYEEEE. This CDR3 has 14 amino acids. V lost 0 bases and J 8 bases, leaving 9 bases between the germline ends.

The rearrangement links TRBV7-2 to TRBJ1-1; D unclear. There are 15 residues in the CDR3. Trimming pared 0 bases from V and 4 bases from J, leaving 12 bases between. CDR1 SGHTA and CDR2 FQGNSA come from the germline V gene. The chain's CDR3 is CASSLAIRRGTEAFF. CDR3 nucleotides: TGTGCCAGCAGCTTAGCGATCCGACGCGGCACTGAAGCTTTCTTT. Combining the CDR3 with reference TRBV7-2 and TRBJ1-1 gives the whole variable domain GAGVSQSPSNKVTEKGKDVELRCDPISGHTALYWYRQSLGQGLEFLIYFQGNSAPDKSGLPSDRFSAERTGGSVSTLTIQRTQQEDSAVYLCASSLAIRRGTEAFFGQGTRLTVV.

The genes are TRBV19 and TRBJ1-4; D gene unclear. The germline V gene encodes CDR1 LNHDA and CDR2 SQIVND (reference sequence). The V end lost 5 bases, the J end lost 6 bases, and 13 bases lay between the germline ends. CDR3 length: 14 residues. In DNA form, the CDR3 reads TGTGCCAGTAGTGGCCAAGCCGGGGATGAAAAACTGTTTTTT. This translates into CASSGQAGDEKLFF.

In nucleotides, the CDR3 is TGTGCCAGCAGCCCTTCGGACAGCTATGGCTACACCTTC. Its translation: CASSPSDSYGYTF. The V call is TRBV7-2, the J call TRBJ1-2; perhaps TRBD1 as D (6 bases). CDR1 and CDR2 (germline): SGHTA, FQGNSA. The V end was cut by 5 bases, the J end by 4 bases, with 11 bases between. The CDR3 is 13 amino acids.

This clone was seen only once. The CDR3 is CASKFRLADNEQFF. CDR3 nucleotide sequence: TGTGCCAGCAAATTTCGGCTGGCGGACAATGAGCAGTTCTTC. The V call is TRBV2, the J call TRBJ2-1; unclear D gene. Germline CDR1 reads SNHLY; CDR2 reads FYNNEI. The CDR3 has 14 amino acids. V lost 7 bases, J lost 5 bases, and 15 bases lay in between.

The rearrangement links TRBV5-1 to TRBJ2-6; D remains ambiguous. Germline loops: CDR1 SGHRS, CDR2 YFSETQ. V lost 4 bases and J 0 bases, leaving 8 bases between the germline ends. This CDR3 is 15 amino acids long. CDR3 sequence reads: CASSLGGSGANVLTF. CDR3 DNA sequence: TGCGCCAGCAGCCTGGGCGGCTCTGGGGCCAACGTCCTGACTTTC.

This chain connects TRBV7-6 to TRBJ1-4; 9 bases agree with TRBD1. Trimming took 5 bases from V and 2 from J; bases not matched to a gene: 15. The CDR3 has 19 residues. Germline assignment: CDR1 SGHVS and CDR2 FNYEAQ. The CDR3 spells CASSAYRGRGPTTNEKLFF. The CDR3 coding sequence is TGTGCCAGCAGCGCCTACAGGGGGCGCGGTCCAACTACTAATGAAAAACTGTTTTTT.

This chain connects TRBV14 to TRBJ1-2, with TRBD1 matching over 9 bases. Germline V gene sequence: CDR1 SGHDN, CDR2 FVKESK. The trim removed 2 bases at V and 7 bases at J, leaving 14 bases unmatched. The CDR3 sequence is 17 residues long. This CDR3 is CASSQTLGTGRFFGYTF. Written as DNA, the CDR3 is TGTGCCAGCAGCCAAACTCTCGGGACAGGGAGGTTCTTTGGCTACACCTTC.

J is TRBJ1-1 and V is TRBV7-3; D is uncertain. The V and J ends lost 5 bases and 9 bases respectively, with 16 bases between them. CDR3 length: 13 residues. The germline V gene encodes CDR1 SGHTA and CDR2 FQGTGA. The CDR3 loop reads CASSQPPPGQAFF. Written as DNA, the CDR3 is TGTGCCAGCAGCCAACCCCCCCCAGGTCAAGCTTTCTTT.

CDR3 nucleotide sequence: TGTGCCAGTCGTCCTAGCGGGAGGGACCCCGGGGAGCTGTTTTTT. Residues: CASRPSGRDPGELFF. V gene TRBV27 combines with J gene TRBJ2-2; 12 nucleotides match TRBD2. Per germline, CDR1 MNHEY and CDR2 SMNVEV (reference sequence). The CDR3 consists of 15 residues. J gave up 6 bases and V 9 bases, and 8 bases lay outside the gene matches.

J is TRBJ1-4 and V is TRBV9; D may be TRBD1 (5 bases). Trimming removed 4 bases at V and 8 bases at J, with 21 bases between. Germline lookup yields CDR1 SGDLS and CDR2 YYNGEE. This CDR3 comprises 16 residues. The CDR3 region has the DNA TGTGCCAGCAGCCCTAGGCTGGACATGCTCGAGGAAAAACTGTTTTTT. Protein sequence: CASSPRLDMLEEKLFF. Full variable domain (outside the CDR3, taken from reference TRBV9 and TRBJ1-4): DSGVTQTPKHLITATGQRVTLRCSPRSGDLSVYWYQQSLDQGLQFLIQYYNGEERAKGNILERFSAQQFPDLHSELNLSSLELGDSALYFCASSPRLDMLEEKLFFGSGTQLSVL.

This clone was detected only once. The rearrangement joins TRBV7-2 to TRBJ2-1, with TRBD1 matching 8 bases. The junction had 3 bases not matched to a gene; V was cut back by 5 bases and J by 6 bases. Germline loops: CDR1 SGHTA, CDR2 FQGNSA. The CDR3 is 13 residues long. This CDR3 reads CASSNGQGNEQFF. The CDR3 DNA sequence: TGTGCCAGCAGCAATGGACAGGGCAATGAGCAGTTCTTC.

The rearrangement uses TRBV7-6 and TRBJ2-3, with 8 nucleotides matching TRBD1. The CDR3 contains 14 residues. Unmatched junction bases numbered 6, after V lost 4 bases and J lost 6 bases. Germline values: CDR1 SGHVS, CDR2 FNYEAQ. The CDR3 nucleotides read TGTGCCAGCAGCTCGGACAGGGCTAGCGATACGCAGTATTTT. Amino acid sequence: CASSSDRASDTQYF.

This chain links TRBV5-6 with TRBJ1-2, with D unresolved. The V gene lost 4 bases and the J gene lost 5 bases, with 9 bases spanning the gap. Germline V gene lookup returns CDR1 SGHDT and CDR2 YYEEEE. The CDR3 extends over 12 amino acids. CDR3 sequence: CASSALEYGYTF. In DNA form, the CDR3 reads TGTGCCAGCAGCGCTTTAGAATATGGCTACACCTTC.

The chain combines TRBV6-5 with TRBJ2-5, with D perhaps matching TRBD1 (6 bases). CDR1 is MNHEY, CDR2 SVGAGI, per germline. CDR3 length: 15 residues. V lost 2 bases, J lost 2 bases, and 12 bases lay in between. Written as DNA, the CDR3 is TGTGCCAGCAGTTACGGGGGCAGGGATCAAGAGACCCAGTACTTC. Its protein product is CASSYGGRDQETQYF.

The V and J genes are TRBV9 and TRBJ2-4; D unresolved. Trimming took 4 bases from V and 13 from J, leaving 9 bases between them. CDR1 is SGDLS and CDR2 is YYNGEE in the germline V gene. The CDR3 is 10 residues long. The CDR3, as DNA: TGTGCCAGCAGCCCCACTATCCAGTACTTC. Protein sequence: CASSPTIQYF.

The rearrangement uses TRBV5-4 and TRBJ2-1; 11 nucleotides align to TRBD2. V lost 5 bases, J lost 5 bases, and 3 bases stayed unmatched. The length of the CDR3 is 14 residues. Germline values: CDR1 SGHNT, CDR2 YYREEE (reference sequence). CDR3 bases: TGTGCCAGCAGACTGGGACTAGCGGACAATGAGCAGTTCTTC. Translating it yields CASRLGLADNEQFF.

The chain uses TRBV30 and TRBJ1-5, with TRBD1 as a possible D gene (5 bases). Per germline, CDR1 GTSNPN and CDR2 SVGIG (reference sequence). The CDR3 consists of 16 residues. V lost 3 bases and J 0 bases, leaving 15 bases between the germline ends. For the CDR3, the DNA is TGTGCCTGGAGCGCCCTGACAGACGCTAGCAATCAGCCCCAGCATTTT. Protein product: CAWSALTDASNQPQHF. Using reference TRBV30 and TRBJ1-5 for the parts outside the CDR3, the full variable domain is SQTIHQWPATLVQPVGSPLSLECTVEGTSNPNLYWYRQAAGRGLQLLFYSVGIGQISSEVPQNLSASRPQDRQFILSSKKLLLSDSGFYLCAWSALTDASNQPQHFGDGTRLSIL.